The TCR beta chain under discussion was sequenced for a study of T cell changes during pregnancy in multiple sclerosis. This CDR3 contains 17 residues. CDR1 MGHRA and CDR2 YSYEKL come from the germline V gene. V was clipped by 0 bases and J by 3 bases; unmatched bases: 9. The repertoire was sequenced with immunoSEQ multiplex PCR; TCRdb's copy has only in-frame clones and lacks some. Of approximately 31,000 clones listed, 89% are singletons. This material consisted of CD8+ T cells from peripheral blood mononuclear cells, taken in the second trimester of pregnancy. The rearrangement links TRBV4-1 to TRBJ2-3; 7 bases are shared with TRBD2. The sequence was collected from a female donor with multiple sclerosis, enrolled in a pregnancy study. The CDR3 DNA is TGCGCCAGCAGCCAAGACGGTGGGAGGGAGATTACAGATACGCAGTATTTT. It specifies CASSQDGGREITDTQYF.